This TCR beta chain appears in the sequencing data of a study of T cells in Graves' hyperthyroidism and ophthalmopathy. The V segment lost 3 bases and the J segment 4 bases; nucleotides outside the gene matches: 5. This CDR3 comprises 15 residues. The germline V gene has CDR1 SGHRS and CDR2 YFSETQ. The investigators amplified TCR beta CDR3 regions from RNA transcripts. An initial round of RT-PCR targeting the TCR CDR3 relied on the HTBI primer set. In TCRdb, the multiplex PCR reads were re-called with MiXCR into one record per CDR3 protein. The sample shows some 250,000 distinct CDR3 sequences, 13% to 15% of them seen only once. This clonotype showed up just a few times.

This chain links TRBV5-1 with TRBJ2-2; 8 bases line up with TRBD1. Specimen: blood. The source is a middle-aged woman with Graves' hyperthyroidism that later progressed to Graves' ophthalmopathy. In DNA form, the CDR3 reads TGCGCCAGCAGCTCCTGGACAGGGTCCACCGGGGAGCTGTTTTTT. Encoded protein: CASSSWTGSTGELFF.